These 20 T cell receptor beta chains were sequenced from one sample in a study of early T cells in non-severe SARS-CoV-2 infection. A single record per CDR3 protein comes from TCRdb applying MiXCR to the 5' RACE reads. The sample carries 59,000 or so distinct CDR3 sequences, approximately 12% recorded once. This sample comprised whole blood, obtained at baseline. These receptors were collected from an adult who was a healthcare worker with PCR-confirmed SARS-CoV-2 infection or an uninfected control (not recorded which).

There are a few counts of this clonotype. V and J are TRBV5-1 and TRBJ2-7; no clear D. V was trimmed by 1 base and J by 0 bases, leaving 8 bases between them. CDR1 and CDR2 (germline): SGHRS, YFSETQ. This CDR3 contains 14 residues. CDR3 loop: CASSLLSNSYEQYF. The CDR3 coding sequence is TGCGCCAGCAGCTTGTTATCCAACTCCTACGAGCAGTACTTC.

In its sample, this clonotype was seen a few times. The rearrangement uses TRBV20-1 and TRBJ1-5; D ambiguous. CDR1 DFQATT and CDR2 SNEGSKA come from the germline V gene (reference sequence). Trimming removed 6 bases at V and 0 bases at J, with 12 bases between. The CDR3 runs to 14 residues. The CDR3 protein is CSAGVSNSNQPQHF. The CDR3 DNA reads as TGCAGTGCGGGCGTGAGTAATAGCAATCAGCCCCAGCATTTT.

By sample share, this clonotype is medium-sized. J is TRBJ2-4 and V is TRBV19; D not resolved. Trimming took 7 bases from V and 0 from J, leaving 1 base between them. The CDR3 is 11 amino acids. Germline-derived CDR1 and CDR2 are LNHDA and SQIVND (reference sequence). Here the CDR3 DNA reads TGTGCCAGTACAGCCAAAAACATTCAGTACTTC. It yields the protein CASTAKNIQYF. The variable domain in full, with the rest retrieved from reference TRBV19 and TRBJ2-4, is DGGITQSPKYLFRKEGQNVTLSCEQNLNHDAMYWYRQDPGQGLRLIYYSQIVNDFQKGDIAEGYSVSREKKESFPLTVTSAQKNPTAFYLCASTAKNIQYFGAGTRLSVL.

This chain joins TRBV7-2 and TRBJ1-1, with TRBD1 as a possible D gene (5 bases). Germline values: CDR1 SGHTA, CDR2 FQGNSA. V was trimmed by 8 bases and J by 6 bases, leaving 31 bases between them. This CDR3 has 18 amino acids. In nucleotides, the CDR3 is TGTGCCAGCCGTCGGGTGGCAGGGATGAAAAGTTTTGGCTCTGAAGCTTTCTTT. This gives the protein CASRRVAGMKSFGSEAFF.

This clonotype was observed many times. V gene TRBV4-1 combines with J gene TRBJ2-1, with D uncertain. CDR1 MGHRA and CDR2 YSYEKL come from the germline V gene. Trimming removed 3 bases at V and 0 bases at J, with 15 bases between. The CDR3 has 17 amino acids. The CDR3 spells CASSQIDLGFSYNEQFF. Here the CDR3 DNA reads TGCGCCAGCAGCCAGATTGACCTAGGTTTCTCCTACAATGAGCAGTTCTTC.

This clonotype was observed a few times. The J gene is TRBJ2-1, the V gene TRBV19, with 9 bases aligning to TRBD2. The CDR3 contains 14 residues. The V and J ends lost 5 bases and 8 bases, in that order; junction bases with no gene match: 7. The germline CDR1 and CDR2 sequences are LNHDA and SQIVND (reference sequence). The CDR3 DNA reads TGTGCCAGTAGTGTTGCGGGAGGGCCTCATGAGCAGTTCTTC. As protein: CASSVAGGPHEQFF.

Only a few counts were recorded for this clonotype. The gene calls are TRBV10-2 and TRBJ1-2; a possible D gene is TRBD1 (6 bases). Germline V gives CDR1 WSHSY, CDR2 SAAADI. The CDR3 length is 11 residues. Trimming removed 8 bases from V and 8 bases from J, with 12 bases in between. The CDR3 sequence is CASATGNGYTF. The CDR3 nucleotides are TGCGCCAGCGCAACAGGGAACGGCTACACCTTC.

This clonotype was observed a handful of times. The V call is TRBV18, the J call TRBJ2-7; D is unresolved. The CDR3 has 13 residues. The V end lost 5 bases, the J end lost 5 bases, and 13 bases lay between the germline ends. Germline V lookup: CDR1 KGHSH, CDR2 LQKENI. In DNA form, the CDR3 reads TGTGCCAGCTCAAAGAATGAACGGAACGAGCAGTACTTC. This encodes CASSKNERNEQYF.

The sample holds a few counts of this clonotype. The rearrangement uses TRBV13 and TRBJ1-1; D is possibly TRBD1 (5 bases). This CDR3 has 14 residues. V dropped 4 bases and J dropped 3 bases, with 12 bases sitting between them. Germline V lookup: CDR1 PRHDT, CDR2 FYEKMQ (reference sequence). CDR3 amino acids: CASSSREGDTEAFF. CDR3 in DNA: TGTGCCAGCAGCTCCCGGGAAGGGGACACTGAAGCTTTCTTT.

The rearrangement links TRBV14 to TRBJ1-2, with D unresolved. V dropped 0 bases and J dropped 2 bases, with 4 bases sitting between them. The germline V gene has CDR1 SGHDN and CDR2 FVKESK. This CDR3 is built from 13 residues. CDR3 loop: CASSQDLNYGYTF. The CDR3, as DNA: TGTGCCAGCAGCCAAGATCTAAACTATGGCTACACCTTC.

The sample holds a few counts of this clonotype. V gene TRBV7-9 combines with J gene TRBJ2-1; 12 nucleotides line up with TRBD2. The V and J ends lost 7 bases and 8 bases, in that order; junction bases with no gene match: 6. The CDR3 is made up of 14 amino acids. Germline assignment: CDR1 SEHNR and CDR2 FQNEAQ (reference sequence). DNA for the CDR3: TGTGCCAGCACCCCGACTAGCGGGAGTTATGAGCAGTTCTTC. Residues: CASTPTSGSYEQFF.

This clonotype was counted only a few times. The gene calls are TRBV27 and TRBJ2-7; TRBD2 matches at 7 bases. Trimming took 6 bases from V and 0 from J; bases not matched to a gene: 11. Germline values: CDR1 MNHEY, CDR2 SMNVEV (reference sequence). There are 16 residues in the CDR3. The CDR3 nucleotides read TGTGCCAGCAGCTTCAGTAGCGGGCTGAGCTCCTACGAGCAGTACTTC. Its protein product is CASSFSSGLSSYEQYF.

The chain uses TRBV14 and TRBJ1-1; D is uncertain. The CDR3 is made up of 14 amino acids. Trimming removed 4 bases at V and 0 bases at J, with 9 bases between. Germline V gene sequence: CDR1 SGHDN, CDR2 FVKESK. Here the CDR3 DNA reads TGTGCCAGCAGCCCGGGGATAGTGAACACTGAAGCTTTCTTT. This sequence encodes CASSPGIVNTEAFF.

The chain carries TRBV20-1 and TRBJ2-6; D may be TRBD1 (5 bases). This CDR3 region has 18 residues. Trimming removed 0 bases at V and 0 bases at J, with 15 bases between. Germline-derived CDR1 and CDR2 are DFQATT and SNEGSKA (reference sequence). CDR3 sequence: CSARDDSAMVSGANVLTF. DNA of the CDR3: TGCAGTGCTAGAGACGACAGCGCTATGGTCTCTGGGGCCAACGTCCTGACTTTC.

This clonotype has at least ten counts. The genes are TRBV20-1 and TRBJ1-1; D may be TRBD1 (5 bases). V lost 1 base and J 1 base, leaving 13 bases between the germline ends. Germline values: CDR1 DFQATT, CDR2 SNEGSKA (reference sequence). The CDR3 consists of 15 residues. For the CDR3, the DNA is TGCAGTGCTAGAGCGGGGGGGATTGGGAACACTGAAGCTTTCTTT. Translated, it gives CSARAGGIGNTEAFF.

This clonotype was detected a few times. The CDR3 DNA follows: TGTGCCAGCAGTTTAGTGGGAGGAGTCTCCTACAATGAGCAGTTCTTC. As protein: CASSLVGGVSYNEQFF. The chain has TRBV28 and TRBJ2-1; D possibly corresponds to TRBD2 (6 bases). The CDR3 consists of 16 residues. CDR1 and CDR2 (germline): MDHEN, SYDVKM. The ends were cut back, 2 bases at V and 0 bases at J, with 11 bases in the middle.

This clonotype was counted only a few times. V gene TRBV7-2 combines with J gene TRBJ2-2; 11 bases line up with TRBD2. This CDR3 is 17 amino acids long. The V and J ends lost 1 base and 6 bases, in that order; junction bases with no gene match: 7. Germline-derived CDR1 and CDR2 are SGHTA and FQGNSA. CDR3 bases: TGTGCCAGCAGCTTAGTAGGCGTTAGCGGGGGGGCCGGGGAGCTGTTTTTT. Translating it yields CASSLVGVSGGAGELFF.

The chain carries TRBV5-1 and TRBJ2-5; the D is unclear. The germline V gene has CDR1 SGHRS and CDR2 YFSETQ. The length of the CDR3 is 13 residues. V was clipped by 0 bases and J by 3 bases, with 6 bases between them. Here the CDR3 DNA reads TGCGCCAGCAGCTTGGCGTCTGAAGAGACCCAGTACTTC. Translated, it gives CASSLASEETQYF. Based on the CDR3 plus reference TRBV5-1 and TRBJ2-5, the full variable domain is KAGVTQTPRYLIKTRGQQVTLSCSPISGHRSVSWYQQTPGQGLQFLFEYFSETQRNKGNFPGRFSGRQFSNSRSEMNVSTLELGDSALYLCASSLASEETQYFGPGTRLLVL.

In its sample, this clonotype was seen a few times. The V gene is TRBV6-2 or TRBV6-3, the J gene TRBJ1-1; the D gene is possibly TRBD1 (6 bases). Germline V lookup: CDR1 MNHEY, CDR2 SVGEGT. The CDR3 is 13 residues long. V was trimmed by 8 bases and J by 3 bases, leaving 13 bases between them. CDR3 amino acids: CASRRGGDTEAFF. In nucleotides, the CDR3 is TGTGCCAGCCGCCGAGGGGGAGACACTGAAGCTTTCTTT.

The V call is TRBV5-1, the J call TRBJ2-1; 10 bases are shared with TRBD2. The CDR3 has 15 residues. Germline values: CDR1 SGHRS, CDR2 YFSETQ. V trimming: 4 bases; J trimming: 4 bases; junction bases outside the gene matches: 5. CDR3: CASSVSGGMYNEQFF. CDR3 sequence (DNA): TGCGCCAGCAGCGTTAGCGGGGGGATGTACAATGAGCAGTTCTTC.